This T cell receptor beta chain was captured in a study of response to subunit inactivated influenza vaccine. TCRdb itself ran the RT-PCR reads through MiXCR, one entry per CDR3 protein. The sample shows hundreds of thousands of distinct CDR3 sequences, 11% to 15% of them seen only once. Notes on this clonotype: Its matching antigen is unknown.

Findings and caveats of the study: New T cells are recruited in small numbers by each seasonal influenza vaccination, according to the authors' suggestion.

V shed 5 bases, J shed 2 bases, and the junction held 6 bases outside the gene matches. There are 14 residues in the CDR3. Germline lookup yields CDR1 SGHRS and CDR2 YFSETQ. The chain couples TRBV5-1 to TRBJ2-5; TRBD2 matches 7 bases. The sample in question was PBMCs from blood, obtained 14 to 15 days before vaccination. The TCR comes from a man aged 45-65 years who received an inactivated influenza vaccine. As DNA, the CDR3 is TGCGCCAGCAGGCCGGGACTACCACAAGAGACCCAGTACTTC. This codes for CASRPGLPQETQYF.